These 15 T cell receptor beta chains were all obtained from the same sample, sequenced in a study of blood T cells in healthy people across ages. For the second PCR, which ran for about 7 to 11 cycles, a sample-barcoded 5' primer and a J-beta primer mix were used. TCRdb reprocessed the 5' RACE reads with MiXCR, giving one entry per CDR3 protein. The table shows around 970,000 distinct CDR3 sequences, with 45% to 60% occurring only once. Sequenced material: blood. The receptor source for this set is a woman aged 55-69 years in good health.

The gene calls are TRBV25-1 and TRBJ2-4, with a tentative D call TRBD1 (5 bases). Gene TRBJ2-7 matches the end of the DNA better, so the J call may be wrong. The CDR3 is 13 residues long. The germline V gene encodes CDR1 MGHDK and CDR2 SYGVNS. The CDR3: CASSEFGHYEQYF. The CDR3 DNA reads TGTGCCAGCAGTGAATTTGGACACTACGAGCAGTACTTC.

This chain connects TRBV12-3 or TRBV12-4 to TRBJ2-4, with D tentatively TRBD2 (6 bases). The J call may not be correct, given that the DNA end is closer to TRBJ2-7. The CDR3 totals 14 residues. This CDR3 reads CASSRLVPMGEQYF. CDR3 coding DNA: TGTGCCAGCAGTAGACTAGTCCCTATGGGCGAGCAGTACTTC.

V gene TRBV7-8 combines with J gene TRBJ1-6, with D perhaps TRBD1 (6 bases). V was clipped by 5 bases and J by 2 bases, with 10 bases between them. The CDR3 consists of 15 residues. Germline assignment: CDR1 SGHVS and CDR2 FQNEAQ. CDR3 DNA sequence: TGTGCCAGCAGCCCCCGGGACACCTATAATTCACCCCTCCACTTT. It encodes CASSPRDTYNSPLHF.

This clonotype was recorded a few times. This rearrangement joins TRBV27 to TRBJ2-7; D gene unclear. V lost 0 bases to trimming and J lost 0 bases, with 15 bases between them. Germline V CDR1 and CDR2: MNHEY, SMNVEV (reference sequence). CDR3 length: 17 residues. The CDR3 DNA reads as TGTGCCAGCAGTTTATCGAATCCTAAATACTACTCCTACGAGCAGTACTTC. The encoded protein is CASSLSNPKYYSYEQYF.

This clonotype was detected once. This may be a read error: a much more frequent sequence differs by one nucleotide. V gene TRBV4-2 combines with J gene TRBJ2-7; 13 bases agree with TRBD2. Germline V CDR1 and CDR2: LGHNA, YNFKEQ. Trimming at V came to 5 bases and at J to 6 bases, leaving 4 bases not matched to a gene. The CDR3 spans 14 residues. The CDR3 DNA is TGTGCCAGCAGCTGGACTAGCGGGAGCTTCGAGCAGTACTTC. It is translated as CASSWTSGSFEQYF.

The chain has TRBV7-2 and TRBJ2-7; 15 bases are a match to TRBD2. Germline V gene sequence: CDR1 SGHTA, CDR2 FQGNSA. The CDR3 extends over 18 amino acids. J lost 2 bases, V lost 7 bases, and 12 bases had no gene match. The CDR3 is CASTNGLAGGYSPYEQYF. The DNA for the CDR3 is TGTGCCAGCACCAACGGACTAGCGGGAGGGTATTCCCCCTACGAGCAGTACTTC.

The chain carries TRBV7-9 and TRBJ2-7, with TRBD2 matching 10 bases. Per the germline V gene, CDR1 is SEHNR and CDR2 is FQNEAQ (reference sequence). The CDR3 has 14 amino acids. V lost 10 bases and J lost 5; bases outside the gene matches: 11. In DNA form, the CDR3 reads TGTGCCACCTTAAACCTAGCGGGAGCTAACGAGCAGTACTTC. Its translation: CATLNLAGANEQYF.

CDR3 sequence (DNA): TGCGCCAGCAGCTTGGAAGGCAGGACCATCGGCTACACCTTC. It encodes CASSLEGRTIGYTF. V gene TRBV5-1 combines with J gene TRBJ1-2; D gene unclear. This CDR3 comprises 14 residues. The germline CDR1 and CDR2 sequences are SGHRS and YFSETQ. Deletions cut 0 bases from V and 8 bases from J, with 14 bases between.

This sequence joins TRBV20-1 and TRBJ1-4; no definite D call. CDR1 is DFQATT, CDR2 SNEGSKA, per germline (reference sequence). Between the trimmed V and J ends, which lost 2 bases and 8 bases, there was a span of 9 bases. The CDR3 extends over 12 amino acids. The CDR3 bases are TGCAGTGCTAGAAAGGGAGGGGAAAAACTGTTTTTT. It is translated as CSARKGGEKLFF.

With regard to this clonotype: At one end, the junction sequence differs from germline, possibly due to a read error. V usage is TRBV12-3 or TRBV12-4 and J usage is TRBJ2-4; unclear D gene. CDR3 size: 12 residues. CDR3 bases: TGTGCCAGCAGTACCAGTAAAACCATTCAGTACTTC. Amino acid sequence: CASSTSKTIQYF.

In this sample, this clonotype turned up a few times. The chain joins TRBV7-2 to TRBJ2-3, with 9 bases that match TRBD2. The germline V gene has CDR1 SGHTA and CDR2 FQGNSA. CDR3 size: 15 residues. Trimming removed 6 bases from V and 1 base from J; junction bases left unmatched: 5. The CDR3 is CASRWIAGGTDTQYF. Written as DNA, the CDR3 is TGTGCCAGCAGGTGGATAGCGGGAGGCACAGATACGCAGTATTTT.

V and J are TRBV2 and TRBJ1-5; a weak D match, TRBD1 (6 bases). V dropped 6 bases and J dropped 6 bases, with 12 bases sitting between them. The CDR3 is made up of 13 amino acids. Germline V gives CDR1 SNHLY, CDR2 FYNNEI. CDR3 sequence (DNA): TGTGCCAGCAGCGGGGGGGCGGCTCAGCCCCAGCATTTT. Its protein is CASSGGAAQPQHF.

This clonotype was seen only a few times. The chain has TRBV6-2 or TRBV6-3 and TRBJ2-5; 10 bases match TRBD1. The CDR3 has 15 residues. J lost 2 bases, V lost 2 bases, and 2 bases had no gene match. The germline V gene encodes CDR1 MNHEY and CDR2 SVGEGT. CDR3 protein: CASSYMDRGQETQYF. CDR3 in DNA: TGTGCCAGCAGTTACATGGACAGGGGGCAAGAGACCCAGTACTTC.

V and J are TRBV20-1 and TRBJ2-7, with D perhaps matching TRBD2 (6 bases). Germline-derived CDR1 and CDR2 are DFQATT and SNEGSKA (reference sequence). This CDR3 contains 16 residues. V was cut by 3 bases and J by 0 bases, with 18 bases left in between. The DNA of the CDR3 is TGCAGTGCTAGGGGCAGGCGGGGCCGGAGCTCCTACGAGCAGTACTTC. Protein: CSARGRRGRSSYEQYF.

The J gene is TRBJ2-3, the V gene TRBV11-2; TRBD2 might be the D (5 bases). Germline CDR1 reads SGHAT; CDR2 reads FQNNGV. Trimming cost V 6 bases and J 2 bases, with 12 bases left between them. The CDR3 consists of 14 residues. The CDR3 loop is CASRAAAPTDTQYF. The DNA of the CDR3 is TGTGCCAGCAGGGCAGCGGCCCCCACAGATACGCAGTATTTT. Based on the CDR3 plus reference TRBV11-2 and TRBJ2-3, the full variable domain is EAGVAQSPRYKIIEKRQSVAFWCNPISGHATLYWYQQILGQGPKLLIQFQNNGVVDDSQLPKDRFSAERLKGVDSTLKIQPAKLEDSAVYLCASRAAAPTDTQYFGPGTRLTVL.